The 26 T cell receptor beta chains below all came from one sample that was sequenced in a study of blood T cell repertoires in COVID-19. Generated by immunoSEQ multiplex PCR, the TCRdb table keeps only in-frame clones and is missing some. Of roughly 150,000 clones listed, more than 75% are singletons. The specimen sequenced was peripheral blood. The source of these receptors is a man aged 55 to 70 with acute or convalescent COVID-19.

This sequence joins TRBV27 and TRBJ2-7; the match to TRBD2 covers 8 bases. The CDR3 contains 16 residues. CDR1 is MNHEY, CDR2 SMNVEV, per germline (reference sequence). V lost 8 bases, J lost 0 bases, and 12 bases stayed unmatched. The CDR3 region has the DNA TGTGCCAGCTCACCTTTCTTAGCGGGACTCTCCTACGAGCAGTACTTC. The encoded protein is CASSPFLAGLSYEQYF.

This clone was found once. CDR3 sequence: CASSDSWGGRYTF. CDR3 nucleotides: TGTGCCAGCAGTGATAGTTGGGGAGGTCGCTACACCTTC. The chain joins TRBV2 to TRBJ1-2; D remains unclear. The CDR3 totals 13 residues. In germline, CDR1 is SNHLY, CDR2 FYNNEI. V dropped 3 bases and J dropped 9 bases, with 14 bases sitting between them. The complete variable domain, with remaining parts taken from reference TRBV2 and TRBJ1-2, reads EPEVTQTPSHQVTQMGQEVILRCVPISNHLYFYWYRQILGQKVEFLVSFYNNEISEKSEIFDDQFSVERPDGSNFTLKIRSTKLEDSAMYFCASSDSWGGRYTFGSGTRLTVV.

The rearrangement uses TRBV14 and TRBJ2-7; 7 positions agree with TRBD1. Germline assignment: CDR1 SGHDN and CDR2 FVKESK. The J segment lost 7 bases and the V segment lost 2 bases, leaving 11 bases of the junction unmatched. The CDR3 sequence is 15 residues long. The CDR3 region is CASSQSRGQAREQYF. The DNA for the CDR3 is TGTGCCAGCAGCCAATCTAGGGGGCAGGCTCGAGAGCAGTACTTC.

This chain connects TRBV19 to TRBJ2-7; 10 nucleotides agree with TRBD2. V trimming: 8 bases; J trimming: 8 bases; junction bases outside the gene matches: 3. The CDR3 has 11 amino acids. Germline V gene lookup returns CDR1 LNHDA and CDR2 SQIVND (reference sequence). CDR3 loop: CASAAGGKQYF. CDR3 sequence (DNA): TGTGCCAGTGCAGCGGGGGGGAAGCAGTACTTC.

This clone was counted a few times. This CDR3 reads CASSMGGLGETQYF. CDR3 nucleotide sequence: TGTGCCAGTAGTATGGGGGGTCTAGGAGAGACCCAGTACTTC. The chain has TRBV19 and TRBJ2-5, with D possibly matching TRBD2 (6 bases). The germline V and J ends were trimmed by 3 bases and 4 bases, with 12 bases remaining between them. CDR3 size: 14 residues. Germline V gene lookup returns CDR1 LNHDA and CDR2 SQIVND (reference sequence). Full variable domain (rest looked up from reference TRBV19 and TRBJ2-5): DGGITQSPKYLFRKEGQNVTLSCEQNLNHDAMYWYRQDPGQGLRLIYYSQIVNDFQKGDIAEGYSVSREKKESFPLTVTSAQKNPTAFYLCASSMGGLGETQYFGPGTRLLVL.

Remarks on this clone: One end of the junction fails to match germline, which may point to a read error. The rearrangement links TRBV11-2 to TRBJ2-7; 9 bases match TRBD2. Germline CDR1 is SGHAT and CDR2 is FQNNGV. The CDR3 totals 14 residues. The CDR3 DNA reads as TGTGCCAGCAGGTTAGCGGGAGCAACCTACGAGCAGTACTTC. This gives the protein CASRLAGATYEQYF.

The rearrangement uses TRBV27 and TRBJ1-1; D unresolved. In germline, CDR1 is MNHEY, CDR2 SMNVEV (reference sequence). Trimming took 2 bases from V and 2 from J, leaving 9 bases between them. The CDR3 has 14 residues. The chain's CDR3 is CASSLAGHNTEAFF. The DNA for the CDR3 is TGTGCCAGCAGTTTAGCAGGCCACAACACTGAAGCTTTCTTT.

V usage is TRBV27 and J usage is TRBJ2-2, with D possibly TRBD2 on 6 matching bases. Germline assignment: CDR1 MNHEY and CDR2 SMNVEV (reference sequence). The CDR3 is made up of 15 amino acids. Trimming pared 2 bases from V and 5 bases from J, leaving 12 bases between. CDR3 in amino acids: CASSLLAPRTGELFF. In nucleotides, the CDR3 is TGTGCCAGCAGTTTACTAGCGCCTAGGACCGGGGAGCTGTTTTTT.

The chain recombines TRBV3-1 (or the pseudogene TRBV3-2) with TRBJ2-1, with TRBD2 matching 7 bases. The CDR3 length is 15 residues. Germline CDR1 is LGHDT and CDR2 is YNNKEL (reference sequence). V lost 5 bases, J lost 0 bases, and 4 bases stayed unmatched. The CDR3 here is CASSTASGSYNEQFF. In nucleotides, the CDR3 is TGTGCCAGCAGCACCGCTAGCGGCTCCTACAATGAGCAGTTCTTC.

The chain has TRBV27 and TRBJ2-7; no definite D call. The V end lost 3 bases, the J end lost 0 bases, and 6 bases lay between the germline ends. CDR3 length: 13 amino acids. Germline V gene sequence: CDR1 MNHEY, CDR2 SMNVEV (reference sequence). The CDR3 region has the DNA TGTGCCAGCAGTTTTGGCCCCTCCTACGAGCAGTACTTC. This encodes CASSFGPSYEQYF.

The chain carries TRBV29-1 and TRBJ2-3, with 7 bases aligning to TRBD2. Germline values: CDR1 SQVTM, CDR2 ANQGSEA. The CDR3 sequence is 14 residues long. V was clipped by 5 bases and J by 0 bases; unmatched bases: 5. The CDR3 region is CSVKTSWSTDTQYF. The CDR3 region has the DNA TGCAGCGTTAAGACTAGCTGGAGCACAGATACGCAGTATTTT.

The V call is TRBV5-6, the J call TRBJ1-1; 11 bases are shared with TRBD1. V shed 3 bases and J 3 bases; nucleotides not matched to a gene: 7. The CDR3 spans 16 residues. Germline CDR1 reads SGHDT; CDR2 reads YYEEEE. CDR3 residues: CASSWWTGGGYTEAFF. CDR3 in DNA: TGTGCCAGCAGCTGGTGGACAGGGGGCGGGTACACTGAAGCTTTCTTT. The variable domain in full, with the rest retrieved from reference TRBV5-6 and TRBJ1-1, is DAGVTQSPTHLIKTRGQQVTLRCSPKSGHDTVSWYQQALGQGPQFIFQYYEEEERQRGNFPDRFSGHQFPNYSSELNVNALLLGDSALYLCASSWWTGGGYTEAFFGQGTRLTVV.

The chain carries TRBV6-5 and TRBJ2-1, with D possibly TRBD2 on 6 matching bases. CDR3 size: 15 residues. Trimming stripped 7 bases from V and 8 bases from J, with 21 bases between. Germline CDR1 MNHEY, CDR2 SVGAGI. CDR3 region: CASKRHGSRVYEQFF. As DNA, the CDR3 is TGTGCCAGCAAGAGACACGGGAGTAGGGTTTATGAGCAGTTCTTC.

The rearrangement uses TRBV3-1 (or the pseudogene TRBV3-2) and TRBJ1-3; 8 positions agree with TRBD1. The CDR3 is made up of 14 amino acids. Per the germline V gene, CDR1 is LGHDT and CDR2 is YNNKEL (reference sequence). V lost 7 bases, J lost 3 bases, and 5 bases stayed unmatched. The CDR3 here is CASNEQGVGNTIYF. The CDR3, as DNA: TGTGCCAGCAACGAACAGGGGGTTGGAAACACCATATATTTT.

DNA for the CDR3: TGTGCCAGCAGCCTCGGACAGGGCAATCAGCCCCAGCATTTT. Translation: CASSLGQGNQPQHF. This rearrangement joins TRBV6-2 or TRBV6-3 to TRBJ1-5; 7 bases fit TRBD1. Trimming removed 6 bases from V and 2 bases from J; junction bases left unmatched: 4. In germline, CDR1 is MNHEY, CDR2 SVGEGT. CDR3 length: 14 amino acids.

The chain is built from TRBV24-1 and TRBJ2-1; 10 bases align to TRBD2. Germline trimming cut 9 bases from V and 7 bases from J; bases unmatched to any gene: 5. This CDR3 has 13 amino acids. Germline V lookup: CDR1 KGHDR, CDR2 SFDVKD. CDR3 nucleotides: TGTGCCACCTCTTGGACTAGCGGAAATGAGCAGTTCTTC. This encodes CATSWTSGNEQFF.

The V and J genes are TRBV5-1 and TRBJ2-1, with 11 bases aligning to TRBD2. Germline-derived CDR1 and CDR2 are SGHRS and YFSETQ. This CDR3 has 18 residues. V lost 4 bases to trimming and J lost 0 bases; unmatched junction nucleotides: 9. As DNA, the CDR3 is TGCGCCAGCAGCCCCGGACTAGCGGGCTTGGGCTCCTACAATGAGCAGTTCTTC. Protein sequence: CASSPGLAGLGSYNEQFF.

This CDR3 reads CASTTPDRGYGYTF. The CDR3 DNA reads as TGTGCCAGTACCACCCCGGACAGGGGATATGGCTACACCTTC. V gene TRBV19 combines with J gene TRBJ1-2; TRBD1 matches 9 bases. This CDR3 comprises 14 residues. V lost 7 bases, J lost 5 bases, and 8 bases stayed unmatched. In germline, CDR1 is LNHDA, CDR2 SQIVND (reference sequence).

The J gene is TRBJ1-4, the V gene TRBV6-6, with 10 bases identical to TRBD1. Per the germline V gene, CDR1 is MNHNY and CDR2 is SVGAGI (reference sequence). V gave up 6 bases and J gave up 7 bases; unmatched junction bases: 2. CDR3 length: 13 amino acids. CDR3 sequence reads: CASSRDRGEKLFF. DNA of the CDR3: TGTGCCAGCAGCAGGGACAGGGGTGAAAAACTGTTTTTT.

This rearrangement joins TRBV19 to TRBJ1-4, with 7 positions matching TRBD1. CDR1 and CDR2 from the germline V gene are LNHDA and SQIVND (reference sequence). J was trimmed by 4 bases and V by 5 bases; bases with no gene match: 13. The CDR3 extends over 17 amino acids. CDR3 sequence (DNA): TGTGCCAGTAGTCCCTCGCTCGCACAGGGGCATAATGAAAAACTGTTTTTT. It translates to CASSPSLAQGHNEKLFF. The full variable domain, with the rest looked up from reference TRBV19 and TRBJ1-4, is DGGITQSPKYLFRKEGQNVTLSCEQNLNHDAMYWYRQDPGQGLRLIYYSQIVNDFQKGDIAEGYSVSREKKESFPLTVTSAQKNPTAFYLCASSPSLAQGHNEKLFFGSGTQLSVL.

The genes are TRBV27 and TRBJ1-4; 10 nucleotides agree with TRBD1. The CDR3 extends over 14 amino acids. Germline CDR1 is MNHEY and CDR2 is SMNVEV (reference sequence). Germline trimming cut 4 bases from V and 7 bases from J; bases unmatched to any gene: 3. The DNA for the CDR3 is TGTGCCAGCAGTTCCCGGGACAGGGGTGAAAAACTGTTTTTT. This encodes CASSSRDRGEKLFF.

The V gene is TRBV6-1, the J gene TRBJ1-2, with 7 bases fitting TRBD1. The germline V gene has CDR1 MNHNS and CDR2 SASEGT. This CDR3 region has 13 residues. J gave up 2 bases and V 7 bases, and 4 bases lay outside the gene matches. Written as DNA, the CDR3 is TGTGCCAGCAAACCCAGGGGGAACTATGGCTACACCTTC. Translated, it gives CASKPRGNYGYTF.

In this sample, this clone turned up a few times. The CDR3 DNA reads as TGTGCCACCAGTGATCCCGCGGACAGGGAAGATGGCTACACCTTC. This gives the protein CATSDPADREDGYTF. V gene TRBV24-1 combines with J gene TRBJ1-2; 8 nucleotides line up with TRBD1. The trim removed 3 bases at V and 6 bases at J, leaving 8 bases unmatched. Looked up from germline, CDR1 is KGHDR and CDR2 is SFDVKD. This CDR3 has 15 residues.

The gene calls are TRBV4-1 and TRBJ2-7; weak D call: TRBD2 (5 bases). Trimming took off 0 bases at V and 1 base at J, with 7 bases between the two ends. Germline V gene sequence: CDR1 MGHRA, CDR2 YSYEKL. This CDR3 contains 14 residues. The CDR3 loop is CASSQEGGSYEQYF. The CDR3 DNA reads TGCGCCAGCAGCCAAGAAGGCGGGTCCTACGAGCAGTACTTC.

The rearrangement joins TRBV3-1 (or the pseudogene TRBV3-2) to TRBJ2-1, with TRBD2 identical over 9 bases. Germline V gene data show CDR1 as LGHDT and CDR2 as YNNKEL (reference sequence). After removal of 4 bases from V and 6 bases from J, the junction contained 7 bases not matched to a gene. The CDR3 contains 15 residues. CDR3 coding DNA: TGTGCCAGCAGCCTCAGACCGACTAGCGGCAATGAGCAGTTCTTC. Translation: CASSLRPTSGNEQFF.

The rearrangement joins TRBV28 to TRBJ1-2, with D possibly being TRBD1 (6 bases). The CDR3 contains 14 residues. CDR1 and CDR2 (germline): MDHEN, SYDVKM. V was shortened by 8 bases and J by 3 bases, with 16 bases between the two germline ends. CDR3 amino acids: CASQKQGTDYGYTF. The CDR3 coding sequence is TGTGCCAGCCAAAAACAGGGTACCGACTATGGCTACACCTTC.